This entry concerns a single TCR beta chain. Germline V gene data show CDR1 as SEHNR and CDR2 as FQNEAQ (reference sequence). The CDR3 totals 11 residues. The record originates from a study of CXCR3-negative and CXCR3-positive naive CD8 T cells. Carrying UMI labels, the TRB cDNA libraries were prepared through 5' RACE. TCRdb reprocessed the 5' RACE reads and keeps a single row for each CDR3 protein, giving no DNA. Seen in this sample are 20,000 to 25,000 distinct CDR3 sequences; the ten most common clones hold about 18%. V and J are TRBV7-9 and TRBJ1-1. Sequencing input: memory CD8+ T cells from blood. This receptor was taken from a human donor in good health. Some clones in this sample may be carry-over from other donors' samples. The CDR3 protein is CASSSEPQAFF.